This T cell receptor (beta chain) was profiled in a study of breast tumors, draining lymph nodes, adjacent tissues (dated by TCRdb to the mid-2010s). Background on the whole study: In breast cancer patients, the study compared the TCR beta repertoires of tumor, adjacent nontumor tissue and axillary lymph nodes. In human breast cancer, the study set out to assess how tumor, surrounding tissue and draining lymph node repertoires relate to one another and whether T cells might be exchanged between them. What the research found in general, with its limitations: The conclusion that tumor T cells originate in lymph nodes was presented as consistent with a hypothesis rather than as directly demonstrated. A scenario in which most tumor T cells derive from the lymph node and then expand within tumor tissue was judged to be consistent with the data. T-cell repertoire diversity in tumors was found to be lower than in lymph nodes but higher than in nontumor tissue, and preferential V and J gene usage was observed. In luminal-like breast cancer, tumor and nontumor tissue repertoires resembled each other significantly more than in basal-like breast cancer.

This clonotype was recorded many times. No antigen is known for it. Base qualities are not at hand, and no much larger clone is one base apart. According to the germline V gene, CDR1 reads SNHLY and CDR2 reads FYNNEI. V loses 1 base of germline sequence and J loses 0 bases, and the interval between the two ends is 7 bases. Reading from cysteine to phenylalanine, the CDR3 counts 15 amino acids. Just CDR3 DNA is preserved here, 45 bases in frame from base 1. The data were produced on an Illumina HiSeq 2000. Multiplex PCR amplification was used to generate the TCR beta chain libraries. The amplified TCR beta chain products were analyzed by high-throughput sequencing. TCRdb redid the processing of the public reads, applying fastp at Q25 and MiXCR, and retained in-frame beta chains. Rows with one shared CDR3 protein collapse into an entry with the most common genes and DNA. The sample records 26,000 or so distinct CDR3 sequences, roughly 20% of which are singletons. The ten largest make up approximately 13% of the sample.

Sequenced: breast tumor tissue. The origin of this receptor is a female donor with breast cancer. Some clones in this sample may be carry-over from other donors' samples. The sequence is built from TRBV2 and TRBJ2-4, with the D gene too uncertain to name. The DNA sequence is given as TGTGCCAGCAGTGAAGGTCGTATAGCCAAAAACATTCAGTACTTC. It encodes CASSEGRIAKNIQYF.